The clone carrying this T cell receptor beta chain was counted a few times. The data are from a study of blood T cells in healthy people across ages. A second PCR, run for roughly 7 to 11 cycles, used a sample-barcoded 5' primer plus a J-beta primer mix. MiXCR was run by TCRdb on the 5' RACE reads, yielding one entry per CDR3 protein. The top ten clones hold 3% to 4% of a sample with 450,000 to 600,000 distinct CDR3 sequences, about 25% of them seen once. Germline V lookup: CDR1 DFQATT, CDR2 SNEGSKA (reference sequence). This CDR3 is built from 13 residues. The junction had 4 bases not matched to a gene; V was cut back by 4 bases and J by 2 bases. These same records also appear under a second study, on T cells of mothers and their children.

Sequences were obtained from blood. The genes are TRBV20-1 and TRBJ1-2; 7 nucleotides line up with TRBD1. The clonotype was recovered from a boy younger than 10 in good health. The CDR3 spells CSATGQTNYGYTF. CDR3 bases: TGCAGTGCTACGGGACAGACAAACTATGGCTACACCTTC.